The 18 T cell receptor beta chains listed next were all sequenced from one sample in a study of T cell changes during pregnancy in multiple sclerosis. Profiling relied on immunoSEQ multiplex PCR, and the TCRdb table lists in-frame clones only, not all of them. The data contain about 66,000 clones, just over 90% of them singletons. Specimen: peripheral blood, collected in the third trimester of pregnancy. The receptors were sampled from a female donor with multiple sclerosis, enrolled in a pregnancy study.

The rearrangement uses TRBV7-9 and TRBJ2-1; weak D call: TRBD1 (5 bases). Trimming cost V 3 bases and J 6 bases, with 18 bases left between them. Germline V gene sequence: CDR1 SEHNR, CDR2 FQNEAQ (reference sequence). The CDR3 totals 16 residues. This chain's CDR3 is CASSFTWQGAANEQFF. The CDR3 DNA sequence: TGTGCCAGCAGCTTCACGTGGCAAGGGGCAGCCAATGAGCAGTTCTTC.

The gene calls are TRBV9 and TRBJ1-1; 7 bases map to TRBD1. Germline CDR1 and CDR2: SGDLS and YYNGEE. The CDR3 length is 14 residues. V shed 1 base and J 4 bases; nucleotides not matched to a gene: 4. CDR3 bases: TGTGCCAGCAGCGTAAGGGGGCAGGGCACTGAAGCTTTCTTT. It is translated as CASSVRGQGTEAFF.

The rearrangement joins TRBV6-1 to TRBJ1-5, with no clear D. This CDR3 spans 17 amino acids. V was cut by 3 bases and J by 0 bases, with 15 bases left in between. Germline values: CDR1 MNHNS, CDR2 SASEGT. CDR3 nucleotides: TGTGCCAGCAGTGACCGCCGCCAGTGGTATAGCAATCAGCCCCAGCATTTT. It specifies CASSDRRQWYSNQPQHF.

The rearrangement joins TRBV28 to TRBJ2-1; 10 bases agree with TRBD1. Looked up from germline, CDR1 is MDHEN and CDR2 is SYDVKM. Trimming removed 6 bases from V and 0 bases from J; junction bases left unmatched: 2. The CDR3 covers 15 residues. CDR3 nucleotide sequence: TGTGCCAGCAGGACAGGGGGCGCCTCCTACAATGAGCAGTTCTTC. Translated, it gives CASRTGGASYNEQFF. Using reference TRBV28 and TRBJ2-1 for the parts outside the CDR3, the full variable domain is DVKVTQSSRYLVKRTGEKVFLECVQDMDHENMFWYRQDPGLGLRLIYFSYDVKMKEKGDIPEGYSVSREKKERFSLILESASTNQTSMYLCASRTGGASYNEQFFGPGTRLTVL.

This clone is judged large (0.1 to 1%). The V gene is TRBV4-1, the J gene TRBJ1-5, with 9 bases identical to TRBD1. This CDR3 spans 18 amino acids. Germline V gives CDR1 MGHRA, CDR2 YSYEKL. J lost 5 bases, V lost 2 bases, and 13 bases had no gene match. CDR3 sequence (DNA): TGCGCCAGCAGCCAACCTCTATCGACAGGGGGGGACCATCAGCCCCAGCATTTT. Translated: CASSQPLSTGGDHQPQHF.

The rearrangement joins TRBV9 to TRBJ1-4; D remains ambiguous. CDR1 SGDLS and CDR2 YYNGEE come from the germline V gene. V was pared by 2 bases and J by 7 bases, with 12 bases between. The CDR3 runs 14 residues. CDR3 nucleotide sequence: TGTGCCAGCAGCGTCGCGTCTTGGAGTGAAAAACTGTTTTTT. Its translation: CASSVASWSEKLFF.

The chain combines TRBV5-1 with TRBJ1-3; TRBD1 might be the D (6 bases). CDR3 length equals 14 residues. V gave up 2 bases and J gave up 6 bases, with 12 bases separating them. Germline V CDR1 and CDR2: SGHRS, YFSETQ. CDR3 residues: CASSFDRSKNTIYF. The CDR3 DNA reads TGCGCCAGCAGCTTTGACAGGAGTAAAAACACCATATATTTT.

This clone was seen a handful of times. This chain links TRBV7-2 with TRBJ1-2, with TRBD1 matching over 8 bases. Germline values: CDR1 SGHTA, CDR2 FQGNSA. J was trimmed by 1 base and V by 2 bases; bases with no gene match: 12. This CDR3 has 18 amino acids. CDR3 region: CASSLRGNGQGDNYGYTF. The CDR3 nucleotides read TGTGCCAGCAGCTTACGAGGTAACGGACAGGGAGATAACTATGGCTACACCTTC.

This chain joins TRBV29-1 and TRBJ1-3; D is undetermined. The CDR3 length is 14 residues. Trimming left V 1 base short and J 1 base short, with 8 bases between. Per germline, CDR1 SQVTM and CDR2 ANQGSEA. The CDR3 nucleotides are TGCAGCGTTGAAGTTAACAGTTCTGGAAACACCATATATTTT. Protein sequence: CSVEVNSSGNTIYF. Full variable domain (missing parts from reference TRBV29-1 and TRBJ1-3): SAVISQKPSRDICQRGTSLTIQCQVDSQVTMMFWYRQQPGQSLTLIATANQGSEATYESGFVIDKFPISRPNLTFSTLTVSNMSPEDSSIYLCSVEVNSSGNTIYFGEGSWLTVV.

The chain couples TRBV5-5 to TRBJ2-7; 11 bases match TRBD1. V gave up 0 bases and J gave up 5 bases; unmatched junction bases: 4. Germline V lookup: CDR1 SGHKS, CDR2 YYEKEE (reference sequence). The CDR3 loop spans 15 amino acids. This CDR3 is CASSLVGTGGDEQYF. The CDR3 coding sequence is TGTGCCAGCAGCTTGGTCGGGACAGGGGGAGACGAGCAGTACTTC.

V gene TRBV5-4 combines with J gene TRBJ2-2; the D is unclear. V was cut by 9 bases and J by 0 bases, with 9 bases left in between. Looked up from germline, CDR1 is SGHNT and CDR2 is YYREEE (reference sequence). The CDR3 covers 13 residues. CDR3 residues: CATLLPNTGELFF. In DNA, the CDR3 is TGTGCCACACTTCTACCGAACACCGGGGAGCTGTTTTTT.

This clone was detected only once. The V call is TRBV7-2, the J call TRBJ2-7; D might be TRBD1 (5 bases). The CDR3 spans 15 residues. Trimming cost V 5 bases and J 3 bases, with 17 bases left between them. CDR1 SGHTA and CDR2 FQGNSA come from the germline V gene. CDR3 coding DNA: TGTGCCAGCAGCCTGATGGGGCAGAACAACTACGAGCAGTACTTC. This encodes CASSLMGQNNYEQYF. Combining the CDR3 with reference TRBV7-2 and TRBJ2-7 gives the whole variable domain GAGVSQSPSNKVTEKGKDVELRCDPISGHTALYWYRQSLGQGLEFLIYFQGNSAPDKSGLPSDRFSAERTGGSVSTLTIQRTQQEDSAVYLCASSLMGQNNYEQYFGPGTRLTVT.

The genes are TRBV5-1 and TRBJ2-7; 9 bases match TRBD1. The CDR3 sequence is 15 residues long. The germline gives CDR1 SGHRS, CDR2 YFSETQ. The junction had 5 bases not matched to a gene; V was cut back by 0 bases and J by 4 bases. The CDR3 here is CASSLGGQGFYEQYF. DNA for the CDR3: TGCGCCAGCAGCTTGGGTGGACAGGGGTTTTACGAGCAGTACTTC.

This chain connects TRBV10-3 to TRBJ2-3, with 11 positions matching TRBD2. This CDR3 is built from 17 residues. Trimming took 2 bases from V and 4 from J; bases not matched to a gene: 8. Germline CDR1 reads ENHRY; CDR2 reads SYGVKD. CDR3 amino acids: CAISEQIAGGQSDTQYF. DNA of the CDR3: TGTGCCATCAGTGAGCAAATAGCGGGGGGGCAATCAGATACGCAGTATTTT.

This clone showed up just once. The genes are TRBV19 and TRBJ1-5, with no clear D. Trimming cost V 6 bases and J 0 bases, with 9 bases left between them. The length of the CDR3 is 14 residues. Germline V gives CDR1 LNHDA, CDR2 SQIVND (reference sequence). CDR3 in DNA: TGTGCCAGTAGCTTCCCCTCTAGCAATCAGCCCCAGCATTTT. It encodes CASSFPSSNQPQHF.

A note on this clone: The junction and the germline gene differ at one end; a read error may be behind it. This CDR3 reads CASREAGGRTDTQYF. CDR3 DNA: TGTGCCAGCAGGGAAGCGGGGGGACGCACAGATACGCAGTATTTT. The gene calls are TRBV2 and TRBJ2-3; 9 bases map to TRBD2. The CDR3 is 15 amino acids. Germline V lookup: CDR1 SNHLY, CDR2 FYNNEI.

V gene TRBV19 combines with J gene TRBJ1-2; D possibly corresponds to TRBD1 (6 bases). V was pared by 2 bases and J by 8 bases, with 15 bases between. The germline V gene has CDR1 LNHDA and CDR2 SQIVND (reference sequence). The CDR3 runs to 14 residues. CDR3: CASSILVQGGGYTF. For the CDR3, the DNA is TGTGCCAGTAGTATACTGGTACAGGGTGGAGGCTACACCTTC.

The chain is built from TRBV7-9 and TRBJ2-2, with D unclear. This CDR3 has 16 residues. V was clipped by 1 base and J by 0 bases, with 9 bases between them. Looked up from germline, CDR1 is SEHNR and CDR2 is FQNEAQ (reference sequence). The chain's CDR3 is CASSLESYSNTGELFF. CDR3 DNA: TGTGCCAGCAGCTTAGAGAGTTACTCGAACACCGGGGAGCTGTTTTTT. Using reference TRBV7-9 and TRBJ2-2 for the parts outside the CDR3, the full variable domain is DTGVSQNPRHKITKRGQNVTFRCDPISEHNRLYWYRQTLGQGPEFLTYFQNEAQLEKSRLLSDRFSAERPKGSFSTLEIQRTEQGDSAMYLCASSLESYSNTGELFFGEGSRLTVL.